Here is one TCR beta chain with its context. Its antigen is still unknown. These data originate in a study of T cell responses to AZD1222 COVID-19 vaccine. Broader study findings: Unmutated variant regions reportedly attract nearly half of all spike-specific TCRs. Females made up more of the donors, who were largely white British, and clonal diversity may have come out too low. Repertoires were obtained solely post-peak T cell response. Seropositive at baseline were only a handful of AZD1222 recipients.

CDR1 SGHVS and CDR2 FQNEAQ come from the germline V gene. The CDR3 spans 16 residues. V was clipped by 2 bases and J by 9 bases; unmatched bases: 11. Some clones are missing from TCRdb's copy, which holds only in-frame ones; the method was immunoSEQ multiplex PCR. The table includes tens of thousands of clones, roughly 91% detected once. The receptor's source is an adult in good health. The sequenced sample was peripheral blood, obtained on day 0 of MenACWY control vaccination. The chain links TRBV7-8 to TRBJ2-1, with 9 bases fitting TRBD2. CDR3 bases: TGTGCCAGCAGCTTATCGGCGGGGGGGCCGTTGTTTGAGCAGTTCTTC. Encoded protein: CASSLSAGGPLFEQFF.